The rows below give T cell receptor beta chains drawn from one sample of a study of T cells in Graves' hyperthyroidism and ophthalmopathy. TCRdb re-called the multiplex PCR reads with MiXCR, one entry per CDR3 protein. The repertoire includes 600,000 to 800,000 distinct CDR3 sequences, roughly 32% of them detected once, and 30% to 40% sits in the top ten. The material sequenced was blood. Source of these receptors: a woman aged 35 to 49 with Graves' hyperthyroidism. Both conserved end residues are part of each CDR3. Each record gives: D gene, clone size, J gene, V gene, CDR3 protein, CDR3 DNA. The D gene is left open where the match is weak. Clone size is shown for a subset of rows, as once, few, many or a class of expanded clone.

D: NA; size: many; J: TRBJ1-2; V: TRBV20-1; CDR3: CSARPGFGYGYTF; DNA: TGCAGTGCTAGGCCAGGGTTTGGCTATGGCTACACCTTC
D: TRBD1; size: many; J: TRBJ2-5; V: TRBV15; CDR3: CATSRRDSQETQYF; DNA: TGTGCCACCAGCAGACGGGACAGCCAAGAGACCCAGTACTTC
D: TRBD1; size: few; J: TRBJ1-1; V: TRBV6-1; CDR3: CASSETGTGREAFF; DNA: TGTGCCAGCAGCGAAACCGGGACAGGGAGGGAGGCTTTCTTT
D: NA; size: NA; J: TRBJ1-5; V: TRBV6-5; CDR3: CASSQESSNQPQHF; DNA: TGTGCCAGCAGCCAAGAAAGTAGCAATCAGCCCCAGCATTTT
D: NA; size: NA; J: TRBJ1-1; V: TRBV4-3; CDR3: CASSQDIGTSAFF; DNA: TGCGCCAGCAGCCAAGACATTGGGACGTCGGCTTTCTTT
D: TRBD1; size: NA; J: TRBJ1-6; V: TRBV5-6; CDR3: CASSFPGGYNSPLHF; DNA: TGTGCCAGCAGCTTTCCAGGGGGCTATAATTCACCCCTCCACTTT
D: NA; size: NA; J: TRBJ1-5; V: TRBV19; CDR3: CASSIAGAYEHF; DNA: TGTGCCAGTAGTATAGCGGGAGCCTACGAGCATTTT
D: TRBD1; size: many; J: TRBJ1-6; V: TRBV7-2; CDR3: CASSLVPVGRQGDSPLHF; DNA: TGTGCCAGCAGCTTAGTGCCCGTTGGCCGTCAGGGGGATTCACCCCTCCACTTT
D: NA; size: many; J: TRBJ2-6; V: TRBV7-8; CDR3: CASSSPGFGANVLTF; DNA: TGTGCCAGCAGCTCGCCGGGCTTTGGGGCCAACGTCCTGACTTTC
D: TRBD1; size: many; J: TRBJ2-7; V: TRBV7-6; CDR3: CASSWGQGEGYEQYF; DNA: TGTGCCAGCAGCTGGGGACAGGGGGAAGGATACGAGCAGTACTTC
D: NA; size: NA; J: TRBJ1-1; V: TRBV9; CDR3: CASSPFRVMNTEASF; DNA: TGTGCCAGCAGCCCTTTCCGGGTCATGAACACTGAAGCTTCCTTT
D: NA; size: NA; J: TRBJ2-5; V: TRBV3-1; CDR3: CASSPRENGETQYF; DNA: TGTGCCAGCAGCCCCCGGGAGAACGGTGAGACCCAGTACTTC
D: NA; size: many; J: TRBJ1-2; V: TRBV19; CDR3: CASSIGGTGNVYGYTF; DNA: TGTGCCAGTAGTATTGGGGGAACAGGGAACGTCTATGGCTACACCTTC
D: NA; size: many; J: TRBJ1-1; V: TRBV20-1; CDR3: CSARDPGSDTEAFF; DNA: TGCAGTGCTAGAGATCCCGGGAGCGACACTGAAGCTTTCTTT